This passage covers 13 T cell receptor beta chains from one sample sequenced in a study of glioma-infiltrating T cells after dendritic cell vaccination. The protocol was immunoSEQ multiplex PCR, while the TCRdb copy is restricted to in-frame clones and leaves out a portion. Altogether more than 60,000 clones are present, approximately 85% being singletons, with the ten largest covering about 10%. The sample in question was blood, obtained before dendritic cell vaccination. These TCRs come from a human donor with glioblastoma.

In its sample, this clone was seen once. The chain employs TRBV6-1 and TRBJ2-1; 7 nucleotides match TRBD2. CDR3 length: 13 amino acids. The trim removed 10 bases at V and 6 bases at J, leaving 9 bases unmatched. Germline assignment: CDR1 MNHNS and CDR2 SASEGT. The CDR3 is CATGAGPSNEQFF. The DNA for the CDR3 is TGTGCCACCGGAGCGGGGCCCTCCAATGAGCAGTTCTTC.

This rearrangement joins TRBV6-5 to TRBJ1-2, with 10 bases matching TRBD1. The CDR3 loop spans 15 amino acids. Germline loops: CDR1 MNHEY, CDR2 SVGAGI. Trimming took 7 bases from V and 8 from J; bases not matched to a gene: 13. The CDR3 loop is CASTGIPGTGDGYTF. The CDR3 DNA is TGTGCCAGCACCGGAATCCCCGGGACAGGGGACGGCTACACCTTC.

In this sample, this clone turned up a few times. The J gene is TRBJ2-7, the V gene TRBV6-5; 9 nucleotides agree with TRBD1. The V and J ends lost 7 bases and 1 base, in that order; junction bases with no gene match: 8. The germline CDR1 and CDR2 sequences are MNHEY and SVGAGI. This CDR3 has 15 amino acids. CDR3 bases: TGTGCCAGCACCGGGGGCGGGACAGGGTCCTACGAGCAGTACTTC. It encodes CASTGGGTGSYEQYF.

This rearrangement joins TRBV11-3 to TRBJ2-1; 8 bases agree with TRBD2. After removal of 1 base from V and 1 base from J, the junction contained 3 bases not matched to a gene. The germline V gene has CDR1 SGHNT and CDR2 YENEEA. This CDR3 contains 16 residues. DNA of the CDR3: TGTGCCAGCAGCTTAGTCGGGGGGGGGTCCTACAATGAGCAGTTCTTC. Protein sequence: CASSLVGGGSYNEQFF.

In its sample, this clone was seen once. The gene calls are TRBV5-1 and TRBJ2-7; D is possibly TRBD1 (6 bases). This CDR3 region has 14 residues. Per germline, CDR1 SGHRS and CDR2 YFSETQ. The germline V and J ends were trimmed by 2 bases and 3 bases, with 12 bases remaining between them. CDR3 amino acids: CASSFAQGGYEQYF. As DNA, the CDR3 is TGCGCCAGCAGCTTCGCCCAAGGGGGCTACGAGCAGTACTTC.

This chain links TRBV28 with TRBJ2-3; D unresolved. In germline, CDR1 is MDHEN, CDR2 SYDVKM. The CDR3 length is 14 residues. V was clipped by 2 bases and J by 2 bases, with 8 bases between them. The CDR3 sequence is CASSLPSSTDTQYF. The CDR3, as DNA: TGTGCCAGCAGTTTACCCTCCTCCACAGATACGCAGTATTTT.

In this sample, this clone turned up once. The rearrangement links TRBV5-4 to TRBJ1-4, with D tentatively TRBD1 (6 bases). The CDR3 consists of 15 residues. CDR1 and CDR2 from the germline V gene are SGHNT and YYREEE (reference sequence). V was cut by 4 bases and J by 5 bases, with 15 bases left in between. CDR3 nucleotides: TGTGCCAGCAGCCAACAGGGTTTAAGAAATGAAAAACTGTTTTTT. This codes for CASSQQGLRNEKLFF.

The rearrangement uses TRBV5-1 and TRBJ1-1, with 12 nucleotides matching TRBD1. The ends lost 4 bases at V and 0 bases at J; junction bases unmatched: 7. The CDR3 is 17 amino acids. Germline loops: CDR1 SGHRS, CDR2 YFSETQ. CDR3 sequence reads: CASSPRDRGRMNTEAFF. CDR3 in DNA: TGCGCCAGCAGCCCCCGGGACAGGGGGCGCATGAACACTGAAGCTTTCTTT. Combining the CDR3 with reference TRBV5-1 and TRBJ1-1 gives the whole variable domain KAGVTQTPRYLIKTRGQQVTLSCSPISGHRSVSWYQQTPGQGLQFLFEYFSETQRNKGNFPGRFSGRQFSNSRSEMNVSTLELGDSALYLCASSPRDRGRMNTEAFFGQGTRLTVV.

The chain links TRBV2 to TRBJ2-3, with unresolved D. Deletions cut 2 bases from V and 2 bases from J, with 5 bases between. The CDR3 totals 13 residues. Germline values: CDR1 SNHLY, CDR2 FYNNEI. The CDR3 bases are TGTGCCAGCAGTGAACCCTTCACAGATACGCAGTATTTT. Translated, it gives CASSEPFTDTQYF.

The chain links TRBV5-1 to TRBJ2-1, with D possibly being TRBD2 (5 bases). Deletions cut 0 bases from V and 8 bases from J, with 6 bases between. Germline V gives CDR1 SGHRS, CDR2 YFSETQ. The CDR3 contains 12 residues. The CDR3: CASSLVRDEQFF. The CDR3 DNA is TGCGCCAGCAGCTTGGTGAGGGATGAGCAGTTCTTC.

The chain employs TRBV19 and TRBJ2-4; D call uncertain. This CDR3 contains 14 residues. Between the trimmed V and J ends, which lost 7 bases and 4 bases, there was a span of 14 bases. Germline CDR1 reads LNHDA; CDR2 reads SQIVND (reference sequence). DNA of the CDR3: TGTGCCAGTAACTCGGTGGGCGAGAAAAACATTCAGTACTTC. It specifies CASNSVGEKNIQYF.

The chain carries TRBV6-1 and TRBJ1-5; D is unclear. CDR1 and CDR2 from the germline V gene are MNHNS and SASEGT. V was shortened by 1 base and J by 0 bases, with 10 bases between the two germline ends. The CDR3 has 16 residues. CDR3 DNA: TGTGCCAGCAGTGAAGTTGGCAGTTATAGCAATCAGCCCCAGCATTTT. Translated, it gives CASSEVGSYSNQPQHF.

The DNA for the CDR3 is TGTGCCAGCTCACCACTAGCGGGGTTCCAAGAGACCCAGTACTTC. This codes for CASSPLAGFQETQYF. The chain is built from TRBV18 and TRBJ2-5; 8 positions agree with TRBD2. After removal of 1 base from V and 1 base from J, the junction contained 2 bases not matched to a gene. The length of the CDR3 is 15 residues. Germline assignment: CDR1 KGHSH and CDR2 LQKENI.